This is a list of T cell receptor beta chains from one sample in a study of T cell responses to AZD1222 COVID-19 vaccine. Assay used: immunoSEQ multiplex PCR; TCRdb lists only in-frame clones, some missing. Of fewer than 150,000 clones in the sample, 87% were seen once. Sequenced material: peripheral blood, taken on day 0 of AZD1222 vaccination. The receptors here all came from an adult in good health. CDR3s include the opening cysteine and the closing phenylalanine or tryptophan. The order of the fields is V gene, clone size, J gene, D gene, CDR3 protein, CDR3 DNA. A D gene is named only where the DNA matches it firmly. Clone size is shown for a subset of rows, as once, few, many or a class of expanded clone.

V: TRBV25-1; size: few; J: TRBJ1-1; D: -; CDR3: CASSEPWGTEAFF; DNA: TGTGCCAGCAGTGAACCCTGGGGCACTGAAGCTTTCTTT
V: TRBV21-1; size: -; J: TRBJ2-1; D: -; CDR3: CASSKTSGGAVEQFF; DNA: TGTGCCAGCAGCAAGACTAGCGGGGGGGCCGTTGAGCAGTTCTTC
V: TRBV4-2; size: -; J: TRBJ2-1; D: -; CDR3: CASSQDLGAGGQFF; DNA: TGTGCCAGCAGCCAAGATCTGGGGGCCGGAGGGCAGTTCTTC
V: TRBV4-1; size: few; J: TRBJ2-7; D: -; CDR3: CASSQAPAIPYEQYF; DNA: TGCGCCAGCAGCCAAGCTCCCGCTATCCCCTACGAGCAGTACTTC
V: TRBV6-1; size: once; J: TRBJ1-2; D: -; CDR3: CVSSEVGGRNYGYTF; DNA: TGTGTCAGCAGTGAAGTGGGCGGCAGAAACTATGGCTACACCTTC
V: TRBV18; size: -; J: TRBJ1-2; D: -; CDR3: CASSPAQRANYGYTF; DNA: TGTGCCAGCTCACCGGCTCAGAGAGCTAACTATGGCTACACCTTC
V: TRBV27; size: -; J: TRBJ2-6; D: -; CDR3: CASTPRPGDVSGANVLTF; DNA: TGTGCCAGCACCCCCCGGCCAGGTGATGTCTCTGGGGCCAACGTCCTGACTTTC
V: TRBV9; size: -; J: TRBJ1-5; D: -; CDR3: CASSVGVSNQPQHF; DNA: TGTGCCAGCAGCGTAGGGGTTAGCAATCAGCCCCAGCATTTT
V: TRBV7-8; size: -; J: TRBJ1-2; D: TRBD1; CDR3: CASSLRDRGSGYGYTF; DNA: TGTGCCAGCAGCTTAAGGGACAGGGGGTCCGGCTATGGCTACACCTTC
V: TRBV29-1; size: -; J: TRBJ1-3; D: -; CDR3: CSVVGSFSGNTIYF; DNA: TGCAGCGTTGTAGGCAGCTTCTCTGGAAACACCATATATTTT
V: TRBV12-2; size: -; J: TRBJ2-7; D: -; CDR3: CASLSGDPYEQYF; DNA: TGTGCCAGCTTGAGCGGGGATCCCTACGAGCAGTACTTC
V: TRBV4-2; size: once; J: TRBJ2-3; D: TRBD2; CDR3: CASSQKLGLAGELLSTDTQYF; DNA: TGTGCCAGCAGCCAAAAACTCGGACTAGCGGGGGAGCTCCTTAGCACAGATACGCAGTATTTT
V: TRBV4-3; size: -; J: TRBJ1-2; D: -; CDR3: CASSQEWADNYGYTF; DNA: TGCGCCAGCAGCCAAGAGTGGGCAGATAACTATGGCTACACCTTC
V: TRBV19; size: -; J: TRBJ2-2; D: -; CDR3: CASSIPLIGGYAWNTGELFF; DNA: TGTGCCAGTAGTATACCCCTCATTGGGGGGTATGCTTGGAACACCGGGGAGCTGTTTTTT
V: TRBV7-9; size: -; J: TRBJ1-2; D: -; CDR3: CASSPTFYGYTF; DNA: TGTGCCAGCAGCCCCACTTTTTATGGCTACACCTTC
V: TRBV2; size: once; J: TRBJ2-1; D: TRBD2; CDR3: CASSEARTSRNEQFF; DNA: TGTGCCAGCAGTGAAGCTCGGACTAGCCGCAATGAGCAGTTCTTC
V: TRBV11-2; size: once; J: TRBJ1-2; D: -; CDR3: CASKLLRAGYGYTF; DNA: TGTGCCAGCAAATTACTCAGAGCGGGGTACGGCTACACCTTC
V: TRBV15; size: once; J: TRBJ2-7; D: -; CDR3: CATSRDRGLSYEQYF; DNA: TGTGCCACCAGCAGAGACCGGGGGCTCTCCTACGAGCAGTACTTC
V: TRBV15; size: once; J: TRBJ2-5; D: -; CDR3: CATSSPSGVEETQYF; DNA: TGTGCCACCAGCAGCCCCTCGGGGGTCGAAGAGACCCAGTACTTC
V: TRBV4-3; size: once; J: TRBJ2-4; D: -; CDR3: CASRGRENIQYF; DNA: TGCGCCAGCAGAGGCAGGGAAAACATTCAGTACTTC
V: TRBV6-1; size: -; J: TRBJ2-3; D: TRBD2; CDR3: CASSEGLAGGLDTQYF; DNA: TGTGCCAGCAGTGAAGGTTTAGCGGGGGGCCTGGATACGCAGTATTTT
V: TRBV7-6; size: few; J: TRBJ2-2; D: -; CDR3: CASSQGRERTGELFF; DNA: TGTGCCAGCAGCCAGGGTAGGGAGAGGACCGGGGAGCTGTTTTTT
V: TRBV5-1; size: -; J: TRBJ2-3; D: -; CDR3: CASSLVDSTDTQYF; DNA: TGCGCCAGCAGCTTGGTGGACAGCACAGATACGCAGTATTTT
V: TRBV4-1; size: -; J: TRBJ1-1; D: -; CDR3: CASSQPTRGRIREAFF; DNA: TGCGCCAGCAGCCAACCCACAAGGGGAAGGATAAGGGAAGCTTTCTTT
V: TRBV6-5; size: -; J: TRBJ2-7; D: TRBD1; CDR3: CASRRGQGIYEQYF; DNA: TGTGCCAGCAGACGTGGACAGGGGATCTACGAGCAGTACTTC
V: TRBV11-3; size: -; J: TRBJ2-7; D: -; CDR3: CASSLRAGQEQYF; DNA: TGTGCCAGCAGCTTACGGGCAGGGCAGGAGCAGTACTTC
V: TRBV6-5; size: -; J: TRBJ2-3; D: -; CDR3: CASSYFRSADTQYF; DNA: TGTGCCAGCAGTTATTTTAGATCCGCCGATACGCAGTATTTT
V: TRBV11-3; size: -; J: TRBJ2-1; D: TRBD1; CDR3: CASSSRTGGNEQFF; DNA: TGTGCCAGCAGCTCAAGGACAGGGGGCAATGAGCAGTTCTTC
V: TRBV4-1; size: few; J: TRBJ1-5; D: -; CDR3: CASSEAYSNQPQHF; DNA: TGCGCCAGCAGCGAAGCTTATAGCAATCAGCCCCAGCATTTT
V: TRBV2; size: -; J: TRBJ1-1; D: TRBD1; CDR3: CASRQGQGGITEAFF; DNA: TGTGCCAGCAGACAGGGACAGGGTGGTATCACTGAAGCTTTCTTT
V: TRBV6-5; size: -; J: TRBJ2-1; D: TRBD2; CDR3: CASRGLAGPFPVF; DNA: TGTGCCAGCAGGGGACTAGCGGGCCCCTTCCCGGTCTTC
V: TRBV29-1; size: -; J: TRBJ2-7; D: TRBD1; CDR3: CSVSDGQGRSYEQYF; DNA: TGCAGCGTTTCAGACGGACAGGGCCGTTCCTACGAGCAGTACTTC
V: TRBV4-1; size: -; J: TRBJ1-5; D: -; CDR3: CASSQAWTNQPQHF; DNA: TGCGCCAGCAGCCAAGCCTGGACCAATCAGCCCCAGCATTTT
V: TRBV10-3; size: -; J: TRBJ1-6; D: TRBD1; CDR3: CAISDGDRGNSPLHF; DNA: TGTGCCATCAGCGACGGGGACAGGGGTAATTCACCCCTCCACTTT
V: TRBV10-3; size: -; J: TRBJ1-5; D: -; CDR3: CAIIKVGPFYSNQPQHF; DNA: TGTGCCATCATAAAGGTAGGACCCTTTTATAGCAATCAGCCCCAGCATTTT
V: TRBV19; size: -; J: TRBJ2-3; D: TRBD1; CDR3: CASSSTGTGITDTQYF; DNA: TGTGCCAGTAGTTCAACCGGGACAGGGATCACAGATACGCAGTATTTT
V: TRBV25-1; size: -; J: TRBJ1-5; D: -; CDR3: CASSGPGYQPQHF; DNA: TGTGCCAGCAGCGGTCCGGGGTATCAGCCCCAGCATTTT